One and the same sample provided the 32 T cell receptor beta chains below, sequenced in a study of blood T cell repertoires in COVID-19. Clones were read by immunoSEQ multiplex PCR, and TCRdb kept only the in-frame ones, dropping some. The sample shows about 220,000 clones, 88% of them seen only once. Sequencing used PBMCs or T cells enriched from blood (not recorded which). The origin of the receptors is a woman in her fifties or sixties with acute COVID-19.

This chain uses TRBV28 with TRBJ2-7; TRBD1 matches 10 bases. V gave up 7 bases and J gave up 5 bases; unmatched junction bases: 14. Germline CDR1 and CDR2: MDHEN and SYDVKM. The length of the CDR3 is 16 residues. CDR3 amino acids: CASTRPGTGVFNEQYF. DNA of the CDR3: TGTGCCAGCACTCGACCGGGGACAGGGGTCTTCAACGAGCAGTACTTC.

About this clone: Germline is not matched at one junction end, which may reflect a read error. This rearrangement joins TRBV7-7 to TRBJ2-3; 11 bases align to TRBD2. Looked up from germline, CDR1 is SSHAT and CDR2 is FNYEAQ (reference sequence). This CDR3 contains 15 residues. The CDR3 here is CASSLAGGPGDTQYF. CDR3 nucleotides: TGTGCTAGCAGCTTAGCGGGAGGGCCAGGGGATACGCAGTATTTT.

In regard to this clone: Likely a read error: the CDR3 ends without its conserved phenylalanine or tryptophan. It is unclear where the CDR3 begins or ends on the DNA, so no DNA is shown, and the CDR3 is as TCRdb lists it. The rearrangement joins TRBV12-3 or TRBV12-4 to TRBJ1-4. The length of the CDR3 is 10 amino acids, counting both ends. The CDR3 sequence: CVSSLEKGRD.

V usage is TRBV28 and J usage is TRBJ2-1; 8 nucleotides agree with TRBD1. CDR3 length equals 16 residues. The V gene's germline CDR1 is MDHEN and CDR2 SYDVKM. The junction had 7 bases not matched to a gene; V was cut back by 4 bases and J by 2 bases. CDR3 coding DNA: TGTGCCAGCAGTTCCGGACAGGGTGTCACCTACAATGAGCAGTTCTTC. The encoded protein is CASSSGQGVTYNEQFF.

The chain combines TRBV19 with TRBJ2-1, with D perhaps TRBD1 (7 bases). This CDR3 has 15 residues. Germline CDR1 and CDR2: LNHDA and SQIVND (reference sequence). The ends were cut back, 2 bases at V and 8 bases at J, with 16 bases in the middle. CDR3 DNA sequence: TGTGCCAGTAGTATACCAGGGGGGCCGGAGGATGAGCAGTTCTTC. It is translated as CASSIPGGPEDEQFF.

This clone was found a few times. The chain is built from TRBV19 and TRBJ1-5, with 8 bases matching TRBD1. The germline V gene has CDR1 LNHDA and CDR2 SQIVND (reference sequence). The CDR3 totals 15 residues. The V gene end was trimmed by 1 base and the J gene end by 3 bases; junction bases not matched to a gene: 2. CDR3 sequence reads: CASSIGTGFNQPQHF. DNA of the CDR3: TGTGCCAGTAGTATAGGGACAGGGTTCAATCAGCCCCAGCATTTT.

This chain links TRBV29-1 with TRBJ2-2; 11 bases match TRBD2. Germline lookup yields CDR1 SQVTM and CDR2 ANQGSEA. This CDR3 region has 15 residues. V shed 6 bases, J shed 6 bases, and the junction held 9 bases outside the gene matches. This chain's CDR3 is CSVVLAGASPGELFF. As DNA, the CDR3 is TGCAGCGTCGTACTAGCGGGAGCTTCCCCCGGGGAGCTGTTTTTT.

This chain links TRBV6-5 with TRBJ1-2; D is unclear. CDR3 size: 15 residues. Germline loops: CDR1 MNHEY, CDR2 SVGAGI. V shed 8 bases and J shed 4 bases, with 20 bases lying between them. CDR3 bases: TGTGCCAGCTTTCCACGGCCGGTGGAGGTCTATGGCTACACCTTC. Encoded protein: CASFPRPVEVYGYTF.

The chain joins TRBV6-6 to TRBJ1-3, with D possibly being TRBD1 (6 bases). Between the trimmed V and J ends, which lost 6 bases and 0 bases, there was a span of 12 bases. Germline V gives CDR1 MNHNY, CDR2 SVGAGI (reference sequence). The CDR3 runs 15 residues. As DNA, the CDR3 is TGTGCCAGCAGGGCTACAGGGAGCTCTGGAAACACCATATATTTT. Residues: CASRATGSSGNTIYF.

This clone was seen a handful of times. V gene TRBV4-1 combines with J gene TRBJ1-2; D gene ambiguous. CDR3 length: 15 residues. Germline-derived CDR1 and CDR2 are MGHRA and YSYEKL. V dropped 1 base and J dropped 4 bases, with 13 bases sitting between them. Here the CDR3 reads CASSQGPVLFYGYTF. CDR3 bases: TGCGCCAGCAGCCAAGGTCCAGTCCTCTTCTATGGCTACACCTTC.

The rearrangement joins TRBV10-2 to TRBJ2-1, with 12 bases aligning to TRBD2. V shed 0 bases and J 11 bases; nucleotides not matched to a gene: 5. The germline V gene has CDR1 WSHSY and CDR2 SAAADI. This CDR3 is built from 15 residues. CDR3 amino acids: CASSESLAGGGKQFF. CDR3 nucleotide sequence: TGCGCCAGCAGTGAGTCCCTAGCGGGAGGGGGGAAGCAGTTCTTC.

This chain uses TRBV21-1 with TRBJ1-4. TRBV21-1 is reported as a pseudogene. The CDR3 is 15 amino acids. CDR3 nucleotide sequence: TGTGCCAGCAGCTCCTCGGGGGGGGCTAATGAAAAACTGTTTTTT. This translates into CASSSSGGANEKLFF.

This clone has only a few counts. The J gene is TRBJ2-2, the V gene TRBV9, with 7 bases that match TRBD2. The CDR3 spans 16 residues. Germline CDR1 is SGDLS and CDR2 is YYNGEE. V was clipped by 4 bases and J by 2 bases; unmatched bases: 8. CDR3 nucleotides: TGTGCCAGCAGCTTCAGCGGGGCTATCAACACCGGGGAGCTGTTTTTT. Translation: CASSFSGAINTGELFF.

V gene TRBV16 combines with J gene TRBJ2-1; possibly TRBD1 for D (6 bases). V lost 5 bases, J lost 6 bases, and 17 bases lay in between. The CDR3 covers 15 residues. From germline, CDR1 is KGHSY and CDR2 FQNENV. The CDR3 region is CASSYIAPRGNEQFF. For the CDR3, the DNA is TGTGCCAGCAGCTATATAGCCCCCAGGGGCAATGAGCAGTTCTTC.

The V and J genes are TRBV28 and TRBJ2-7; tentatively, D is TRBD2 (6 bases). From germline, CDR1 is MDHEN and CDR2 SYDVKM. V lost 6 bases to trimming and J lost 3 bases, with 12 bases between them. The CDR3 is made up of 13 amino acids. The CDR3 DNA follows: TGTGCCAGCAGAAAGGGACTGAACTACGAGCAGTACTTC. Translation: CASRKGLNYEQYF.

The chain employs TRBV2 and TRBJ2-2, with 13 bases that match TRBD2. The CDR3 is 20 amino acids. Germline V CDR1 and CDR2: SNHLY, FYNNEI. V shed 0 bases and J 8 bases; nucleotides not matched to a gene: 15. CDR3 sequence: CASSEAAGLAGKGSRGELFF. The CDR3 nucleotides read TGTGCCAGCAGTGAAGCGGCGGGACTAGCGGGAAAGGGATCCAGGGGGGAGCTGTTTTTT.

The chain links TRBV6-5 to TRBJ1-2; 8 positions agree with TRBD1. The germline V gene has CDR1 MNHEY and CDR2 SVGAGI. V lost 10 bases to trimming and J lost 2 bases; unmatched junction nucleotides: 12. This CDR3 region has 15 residues. CDR3 sequence (DNA): TGTGCCACCAGACAGGGGACACCGCTAAACTATGGCTACACCTTC. Translating it yields CATRQGTPLNYGYTF.

V gene TRBV27 combines with J gene TRBJ2-1, with 9 bases lining up with TRBD1. After removal of 5 bases from V and 2 bases from J, the junction contained 4 bases not matched to a gene. The V gene's germline CDR1 is MNHEY and CDR2 SMNVEV (reference sequence). The length of the CDR3 is 15 residues. CDR3 region: CASSPTGGPYNEQFF. The CDR3 DNA sequence: TGTGCCAGCAGTCCCACAGGGGGCCCCTACAATGAGCAGTTCTTC.

The J gene is TRBJ2-2, the V gene TRBV7-2; D is ambiguous. The V and J ends lost 5 bases and 6 bases respectively, with 13 bases between them. This CDR3 contains 14 residues. Germline V gene data show CDR1 as SGHTA and CDR2 as FQGNSA. In DNA, the CDR3 is TGTGCCAGCAGCCTGGGCCCAGCACCCGGGGAGCTGTTTTTT. Translation gives CASSLGPAPGELFF.

This chain links TRBV28 with TRBJ1-1; D is undetermined. The germline gives CDR1 MDHEN, CDR2 SYDVKM. V dropped 5 bases and J dropped 6 bases, with 10 bases sitting between them. The CDR3 loop spans 12 amino acids. The CDR3 bases are TGTGCCAGCAGTGGGAGAGGACCTGAAGCTTTCTTT. Protein product: CASSGRGPEAFF.

The chain joins TRBV30 to TRBJ1-5; 8 bases align to TRBD1. J gave up 7 bases and V 0 bases, and 8 bases lay outside the gene matches. This CDR3 spans 15 amino acids. CDR1 and CDR2 (germline): GTSNPN, SVGIG (reference sequence). Written as DNA, the CDR3 is TGTGCCTGGAGTGTCGGGCAGGGGGCACGGCAGCCCCAGCATTTT. Its protein product is CAWSVGQGARQPQHF.

V is TRBV27 and J is TRBJ1-2; a weak D match, TRBD1 (6 bases). There are 16 residues in the CDR3. CDR1 MNHEY and CDR2 SMNVEV come from the germline V gene (reference sequence). Trimming took 5 bases from V and 6 from J, leaving 22 bases between them. CDR3 nucleotide sequence: TGTGCCAGCAGTACAGGGTCGGGGCGACCTATTAATGGCTACACCTTC. It is translated as CASSTGSGRPINGYTF.

This clone was counted a single time. This chain connects TRBV28 to TRBJ2-5, with D possibly matching TRBD2 (6 bases). V was shortened by 2 bases and J by 6 bases, with 13 bases between the two germline ends. Germline values: CDR1 MDHEN, CDR2 SYDVKM. This CDR3 is built from 14 residues. The CDR3 loop reads CASSLVQGGKTQYF. The CDR3, as DNA: TGTGCCAGCAGTTTAGTCCAGGGAGGAAAGACCCAGTACTTC.

CDR3 in amino acids: CASSIGQGFLRAGELFF. CDR3 nucleotides: TGTGCCAGCAGCATCGGACAGGGGTTCCTACGGGCCGGGGAGCTGTTTTTT. The rearrangement joins TRBV7-9 to TRBJ2-2, with 9 bases that match TRBD1. The CDR3 runs 17 residues. The germline V gene encodes CDR1 SEHNR and CDR2 FQNEAQ (reference sequence). The J segment lost 6 bases and the V segment lost 5 bases, leaving 13 bases of the junction unmatched.

The CDR3, as DNA: TGTGCCAGCAGGGCCGGGACTAGCGTTTACAATGAGCAGTTCTTC. Amino acids: CASRAGTSVYNEQFF. The V call is TRBV28, the J call TRBJ2-1; 10 nucleotides agree with TRBD2. J gave up 4 bases and V 6 bases, and 6 bases lay outside the gene matches. Germline assignment: CDR1 MDHEN and CDR2 SYDVKM. CDR3 length: 15 residues.

The V and J genes are TRBV7-2 and TRBJ2-2; TRBD2 matches 9 bases. Germline CDR1 reads SGHTA; CDR2 reads FQGNSA. Losses at the gene ends were 0 bases for V and 3 bases for J; bases not matched to a gene: 8. The CDR3 spans 18 residues. The CDR3 bases are TGTGCCAGCAGCTTAGCCGGCGGGAGGGTGGTCTACACCGGGGAGCTGTTTTTT. This sequence encodes CASSLAGGRVVYTGELFF.

The gene calls are TRBV4-1 and TRBJ2-1, with 9 nucleotides matching TRBD2. Germline V lookup: CDR1 MGHRA, CDR2 YSYEKL. J was trimmed by 7 bases and V by 3 bases; bases with no gene match: 13. This CDR3 is built from 17 residues. DNA of the CDR3: TGCGCCAGCAGCCACATTGCGGCGGGGGGGTCGGGAAATGAGCAGTTCTTC. Amino acids: CASSHIAAGGSGNEQFF.

The V call is TRBV4-1, the J call TRBJ2-1; D is perhaps TRBD2 (6 bases). Per the germline V gene, CDR1 is MGHRA and CDR2 is YSYEKL. The CDR3 sequence is 16 residues long. V lost 4 bases to trimming and J lost 2 bases, with 15 bases between them. The CDR3 sequence is CASSPLAKGAYNEQFF. As DNA, the CDR3 is TGCGCCAGCAGCCCTCTAGCGAAAGGGGCCTACAATGAGCAGTTCTTC.

The V and J genes are TRBV21-1 and TRBJ2-7; no DNA check was done on the table's D call, TRBD2. TRBV21-1 is labeled a pseudogene. CDR3 size: 19 residues. The CDR3 DNA reads as TGTGCCAGCAGCAAAGAGTGGGCTAGCGGGAGGGAAAGCTCCTACGAGCAGTACTTC. This encodes CASSKEWASGRESSYEQYF.

The rearrangement uses TRBV12-5 and TRBJ1-1; 7 bases line up with TRBD1. CDR3 size: 15 residues. The germline gives CDR1 LGHNT, CDR2 FRNRAP. Losses at the gene ends were 5 bases for V and 5 bases for J; bases not matched to a gene: 11. The CDR3 DNA follows: TGTGCTAGTGGTCCGAGAGGGGGCCCCGGGACTGAAGCTTTCTTT. Its protein is CASGPRGGPGTEAFF.

The chain has TRBV9 and TRBJ2-7; 12 nucleotides match TRBD2. V trimming: 5 bases; J trimming: 6 bases; junction bases outside the gene matches: 9. The CDR3 has 15 amino acids. CDR1 and CDR2 from the germline V gene are SGDLS and YYNGEE. The CDR3 here is CASSMTSGSEVEQYF. CDR3 coding DNA: TGTGCCAGCAGTATGACTAGCGGGAGTGAGGTCGAGCAGTACTTC.

This clone was counted only a few times. This chain connects TRBV28 to TRBJ2-2; tentatively, D is TRBD2 (6 bases). Germline-derived CDR1 and CDR2 are MDHEN and SYDVKM. Trimming left V 3 bases short and J 4 bases short, with 9 bases between. The CDR3 loop spans 14 amino acids. CDR3 sequence reads: CASSLAGFTGELFF. CDR3 nucleotide sequence: TGTGCCAGCAGTTTGGCGGGATTCACCGGGGAGCTGTTTTTT.